The T cell receptor (beta chain) under discussion was sequenced for a study of cytotoxic CD8 clonotypes in ibrutinib-treated CLL. Whole-study results and caveats: Sustained-remission and progressing patients' sampling times differed.

In the case of this clone: The antigen is undetermined.

Germline V gene sequence: CDR1 SGHTA, CDR2 FQGNSA. Trimming took off 2 bases at V and 9 bases at J, with 13 bases between the two ends. This CDR3 contains 13 residues. Using immunoSEQ multiplex PCR, the repertoire was profiled, and TCRdb retains in-frame clones only, with some absent. Of some 98,000 clones in the sample, 70% to 80% were seen once. The J gene is TRBJ1-1, the V gene TRBV7-2; tentative D call: TRBD1 (6 bases). The TCR sequence derives from a human donor with chronic lymphocytic leukemia. This specimen was PBMCs, taken after 12 months of ibrutinib treatment. The CDR3 nucleotides read TGTGCCAGCAGCTTACAACAGGGCCAGCAAGCTTTCTTT. Protein: CASSLQQGQQAFF.